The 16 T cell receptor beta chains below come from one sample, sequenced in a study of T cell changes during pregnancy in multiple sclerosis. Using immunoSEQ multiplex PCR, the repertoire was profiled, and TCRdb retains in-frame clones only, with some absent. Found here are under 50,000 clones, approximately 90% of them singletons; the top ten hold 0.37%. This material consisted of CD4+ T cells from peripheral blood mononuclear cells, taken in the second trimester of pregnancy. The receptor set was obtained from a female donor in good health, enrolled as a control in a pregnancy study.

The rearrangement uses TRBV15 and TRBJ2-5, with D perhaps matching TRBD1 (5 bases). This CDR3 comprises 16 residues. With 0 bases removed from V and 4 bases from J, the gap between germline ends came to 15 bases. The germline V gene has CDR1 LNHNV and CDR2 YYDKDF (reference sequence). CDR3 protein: CATSRDSREELETQYF. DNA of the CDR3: TGTGCCACCAGCAGAGATTCCAGGGAAGAGTTAGAGACCCAGTACTTC. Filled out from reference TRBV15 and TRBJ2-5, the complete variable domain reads DAMVIQNPRYQVTQFGKPVTLSCSQTLNHNVMYWYQQKSSQAPKLLFHYYDKDFNNEADTPDNFQSRRPNTSFCFLDIRSPGLGDTAMYLCATSRDSREELETQYFGPGTRLLVL.

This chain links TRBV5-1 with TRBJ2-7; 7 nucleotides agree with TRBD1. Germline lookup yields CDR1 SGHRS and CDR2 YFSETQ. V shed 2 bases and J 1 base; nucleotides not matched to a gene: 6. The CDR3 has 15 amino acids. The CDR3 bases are TGCGCCAGCAGCTTACAGGGGACCTCTTCCTACGAGCAGTACTTC. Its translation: CASSLQGTSSYEQYF.

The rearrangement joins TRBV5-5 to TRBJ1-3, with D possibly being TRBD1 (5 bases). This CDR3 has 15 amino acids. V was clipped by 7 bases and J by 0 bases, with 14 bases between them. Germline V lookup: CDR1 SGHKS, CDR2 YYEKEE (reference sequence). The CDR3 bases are TGTGCCAGCTCCGCAGGGTGGGGCTCTGGAAACACCATATATTTT. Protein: CASSAGWGSGNTIYF.

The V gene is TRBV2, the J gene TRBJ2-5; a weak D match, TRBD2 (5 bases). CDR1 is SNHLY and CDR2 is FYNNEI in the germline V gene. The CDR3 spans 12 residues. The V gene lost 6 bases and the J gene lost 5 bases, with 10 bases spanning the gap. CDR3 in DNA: TGTGCCAGCAGCCGCGGGCCGGAGACCCAGTACTTC. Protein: CASSRGPETQYF.

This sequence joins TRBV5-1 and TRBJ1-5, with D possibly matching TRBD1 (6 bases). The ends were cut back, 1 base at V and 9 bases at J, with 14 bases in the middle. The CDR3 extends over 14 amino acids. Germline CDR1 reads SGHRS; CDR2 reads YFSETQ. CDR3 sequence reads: CASSLIEGGGPQHF. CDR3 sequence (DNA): TGCGCCAGCAGCTTGATCGAGGGAGGGGGGCCCCAGCATTTT.

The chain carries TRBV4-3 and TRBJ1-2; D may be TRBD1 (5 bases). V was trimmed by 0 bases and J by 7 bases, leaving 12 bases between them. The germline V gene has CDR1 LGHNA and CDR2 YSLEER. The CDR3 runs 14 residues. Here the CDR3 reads CASSQDWGRGGYTF. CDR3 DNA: TGCGCCAGCAGCCAAGATTGGGGAAGGGGTGGCTACACCTTC.

For the CDR3, the DNA is TGTGCCAGTAGTATCCCGGGGGGGAGTATCTCTGAAGCTTTCTTT. Translation gives CASSIPGGSISEAFF. V is TRBV19 and J is TRBJ1-1, with TRBD1 as a possible D gene (5 bases). This CDR3 comprises 15 residues. With 3 bases removed from V and 6 bases from J, the gap between germline ends came to 17 bases. Germline V gene lookup returns CDR1 LNHDA and CDR2 SQIVND (reference sequence).

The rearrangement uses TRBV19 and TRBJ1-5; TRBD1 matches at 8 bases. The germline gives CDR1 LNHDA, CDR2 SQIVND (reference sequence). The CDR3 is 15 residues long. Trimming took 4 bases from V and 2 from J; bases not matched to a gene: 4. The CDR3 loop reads CASSTGQGRNQPQHF. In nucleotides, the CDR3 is TGTGCCAGTAGTACTGGACAGGGCCGCAATCAGCCCCAGCATTTT.

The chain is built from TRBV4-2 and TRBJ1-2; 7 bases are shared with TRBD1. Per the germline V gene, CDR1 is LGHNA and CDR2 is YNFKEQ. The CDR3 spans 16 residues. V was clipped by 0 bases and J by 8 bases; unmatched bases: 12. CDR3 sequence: CASSQDLSRQGPGYTF. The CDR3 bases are TGTGCCAGCAGCCAAGATCTCTCGCGACAGGGCCCAGGCTACACCTTC.

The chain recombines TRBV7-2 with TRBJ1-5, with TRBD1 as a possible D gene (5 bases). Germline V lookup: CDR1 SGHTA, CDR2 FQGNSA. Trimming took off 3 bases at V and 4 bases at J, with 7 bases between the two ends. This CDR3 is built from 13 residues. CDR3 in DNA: TGTGCCAGCAGCTTTGGGGCGAATCAGCCCCAGCATTTT. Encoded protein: CASSFGANQPQHF. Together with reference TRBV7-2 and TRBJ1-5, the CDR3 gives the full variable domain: GAGVSQSPSNKVTEKGKDVELRCDPISGHTALYWYRQSLGQGLEFLIYFQGNSAPDKSGLPSDRFSAERTGGSVSTLTIQRTQQEDSAVYLCASSFGANQPQHFGDGTRLSIL.

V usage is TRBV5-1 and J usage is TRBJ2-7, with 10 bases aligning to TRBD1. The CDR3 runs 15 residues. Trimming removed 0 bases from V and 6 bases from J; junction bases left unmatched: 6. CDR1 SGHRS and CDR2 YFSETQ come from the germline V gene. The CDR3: CASSLGDRGRSEQYF. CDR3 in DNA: TGCGCCAGCAGCTTGGGTGACAGGGGGCGAAGCGAGCAGTACTTC.

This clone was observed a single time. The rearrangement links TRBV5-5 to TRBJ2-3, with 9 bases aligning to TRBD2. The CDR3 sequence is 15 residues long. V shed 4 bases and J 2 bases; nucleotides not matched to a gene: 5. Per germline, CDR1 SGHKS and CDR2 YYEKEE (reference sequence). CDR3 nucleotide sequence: TGTGCCAGCAGCACCACTAGCGGGCACACAGATACGCAGTATTTT. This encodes CASSTTSGHTDTQYF.

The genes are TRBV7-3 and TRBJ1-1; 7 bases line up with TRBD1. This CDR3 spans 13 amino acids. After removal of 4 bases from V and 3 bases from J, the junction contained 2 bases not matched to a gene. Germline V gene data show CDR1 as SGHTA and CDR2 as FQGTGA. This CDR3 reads CASSYTGDTEAFF. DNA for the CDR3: TGTGCCAGCAGCTACACAGGGGACACTGAAGCTTTCTTT.

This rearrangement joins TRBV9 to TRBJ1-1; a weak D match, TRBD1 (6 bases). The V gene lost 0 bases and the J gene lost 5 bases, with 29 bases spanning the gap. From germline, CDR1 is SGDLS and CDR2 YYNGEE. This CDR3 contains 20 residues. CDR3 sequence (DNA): TGTGCCAGCAGCGTAGGGTCTGGGGGCAGGCCATGGCGTGAGGGGACTGAAGCTTTCTTT. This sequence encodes CASSVGSGGRPWREGTEAFF.

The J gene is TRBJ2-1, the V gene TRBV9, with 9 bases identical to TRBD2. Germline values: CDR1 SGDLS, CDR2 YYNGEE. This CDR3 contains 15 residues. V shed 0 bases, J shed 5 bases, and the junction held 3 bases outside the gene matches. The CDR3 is CASSVGLAGDNEQFF. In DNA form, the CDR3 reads TGTGCCAGCAGCGTAGGATTAGCGGGGGACAATGAGCAGTTCTTC.

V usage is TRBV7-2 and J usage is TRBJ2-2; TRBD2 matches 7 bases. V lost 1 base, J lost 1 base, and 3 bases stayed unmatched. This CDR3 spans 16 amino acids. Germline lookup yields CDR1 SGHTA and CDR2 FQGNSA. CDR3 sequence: CASSLGSGGNTGELFF. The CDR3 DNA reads TGTGCCAGCAGCTTAGGGTCGGGGGGGAACACCGGGGAGCTGTTTTTT. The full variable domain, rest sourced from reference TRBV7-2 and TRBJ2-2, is GAGVSQSPSNKVTEKGKDVELRCDPISGHTALYWYRQSLGQGLEFLIYFQGNSAPDKSGLPSDRFSAERTGGSVSTLTIQRTQQEDSAVYLCASSLGSGGNTGELFFGEGSRLTVL.